These 18 T cell receptor beta chains share one sample of origin, sequenced in a study of early T cells in non-severe SARS-CoV-2 infection. MiXCR was run by TCRdb on the 5' RACE reads, yielding one entry per CDR3 protein. The table includes about 81,000 distinct CDR3 sequences, around 5.6% detected once. Sequencing was performed on whole blood. The receptors here all came from an adult who was a healthcare worker with PCR-confirmed SARS-CoV-2 infection or an uninfected control (not recorded which).

This clonotype was counted at least ten times. The rearrangement uses TRBV5-6 and TRBJ2-2; TRBD1 aligns across 10 bases. The V and J ends lost 4 bases and 4 bases, in that order; junction bases with no gene match: 10. CDR1 is SGHDT and CDR2 is YYEEEE in the germline V gene. The CDR3 has 17 amino acids. The CDR3 nucleotides are TGTGCCAGCAGCCAAGAGAGACAGGGGGCGTTCACCGGGGAGCTGTTTTTT. This codes for CASSQERQGAFTGELFF. The full variable domain, rest sourced from reference TRBV5-6 and TRBJ2-2, is DAGVTQSPTHLIKTRGQQVTLRCSPKSGHDTVSWYQQALGQGPQFIFQYYEEEERQRGNFPDRFSGHQFPNYSSELNVNALLLGDSALYLCASSQERQGAFTGELFFGEGSRLTVL.

This clonotype was counted between two and nine times. Compared with germline, one end of the junction differs, possibly owing to a read error. The chain is built from TRBV20-1 and TRBJ1-6, with 7 positions matching TRBD1. The CDR3 is 14 residues long. The germline V gene encodes CDR1 DFQATT and CDR2 SNEGSKA (reference sequence). CDR3 amino acids: CSARGGPYNSPLHF. DNA of the CDR3: TGCAGTGCCAGAGGGGGCCCCTATAATTCACCCCTCCACTTT.

The rearrangement links TRBV27 to TRBJ2-5; 9 nucleotides match TRBD1. After removal of 6 bases from V and 4 bases from J, the junction contained 12 bases not matched to a gene. Germline assignment: CDR1 MNHEY and CDR2 SMNVEV (reference sequence). This CDR3 is built from 16 residues. This CDR3 reads CASSHNRDRVLETQYF. In nucleotides, the CDR3 is TGTGCCAGCAGCCACAACCGGGACAGGGTTTTAGAGACCCAGTACTTC.

Turning to this clonotype: The limits of the CDR3 on the DNA are not certain, so only TCRdb's listed CDR3 is given. The CDR3 is CASSFQVSYEQYF. The gene calls are TRBV7-2 and TRBJ2-7. Germline loops: CDR1 SGHTA, CDR2 FQGNSA. The CDR3 is made up of 13 amino acids, end residues included.

This chain links TRBV2 with TRBJ2-7; perhaps TRBD1 as D (6 bases). Germline loops: CDR1 SNHLY, CDR2 FYNNEI. This CDR3 comprises 15 residues. Trimming removed 2 bases from V and 5 bases from J, with 16 bases in between. The CDR3 coding sequence is TGTGCCAGCAGTGAAAGGGGGAACAGGGCCCACGAGCAGTACTTC. It encodes CASSERGNRAHEQYF.

This clonotype came up many times. The chain recombines TRBV29-1 with TRBJ2-2, with D perhaps TRBD1 (5 bases). Trimming pared 2 bases from V and 1 base from J, leaving 14 bases between. Germline V lookup: CDR1 SQVTM, CDR2 ANQGSEA. The CDR3 extends over 16 amino acids. The CDR3 is CSVEIGSGQNTGELFF. The CDR3 region has the DNA TGCAGCGTTGAAATAGGTTCAGGGCAGAACACCGGGGAGCTGTTTTTT.

This clonotype appeared a few times. The rearrangement uses TRBV4-2 and TRBJ2-2, with D tentatively TRBD1 (6 bases). Germline CDR1 and CDR2: LGHNA and YNFKEQ. Deletions cut 0 bases from V and 3 bases from J, with 14 bases between. The CDR3 loop spans 17 amino acids. The CDR3 DNA reads TGTGCCAGCAGCCAAGATTTAGGTGGGGGCGACACCGGGGAGCTGTTTTTT. This codes for CASSQDLGGGDTGELFF.

This chain joins TRBV4-2 and TRBJ1-5; 9 bases agree with TRBD1. Trimming took 2 bases from V and 6 from J; bases not matched to a gene: 11. The CDR3 runs to 17 residues. Germline V CDR1 and CDR2: LGHNA, YNFKEQ. The CDR3 spells CASSQNKGQGGGQPQHF. CDR3 in DNA: TGTGCCAGCAGCCAAAACAAGGGACAGGGTGGCGGTCAGCCCCAGCATTTT.

This clonotype has just a few counts. The chain carries TRBV2 and TRBJ2-7; perhaps TRBD1 as D (5 bases). Between the trimmed V and J ends, which lost 1 base and 5 bases, there was a span of 9 bases. The germline V gene has CDR1 SNHLY and CDR2 FYNNEI. The CDR3 totals 13 residues. CDR3 residues: CASSEVAGNEQYF. The CDR3 DNA reads TGTGCCAGCAGTGAAGTGGCAGGGAACGAGCAGTACTTC.

In this sample, this clonotype turned up a few times. The CDR3 sequence is CASSPYTDRGHNEQFF. Here the CDR3 DNA reads TGTGCCAGCAGCCCTTACACAGACAGGGGGCACAATGAGCAGTTCTTC. The rearrangement joins TRBV14 to TRBJ2-1; TRBD1 aligns across 10 bases. The CDR3 is 16 residues long. CDR1 SGHDN and CDR2 FVKESK come from the germline V gene. With 4 bases clipped from V and 5 bases from J, the junction kept 8 bases outside the gene matches.

This sequence joins TRBV19 and TRBJ2-5; the match to TRBD2 covers 7 bases. The CDR3 totals 16 residues. Germline CDR1 is LNHDA and CDR2 is SQIVND (reference sequence). The J segment lost 0 bases and the V segment lost 5 bases, leaving 9 bases of the junction unmatched. The CDR3 protein is CASSARGEHYQETQYF. The CDR3 DNA follows: TGTGCCAGTAGTGCTCGGGGGGAGCACTACCAAGAGACCCAGTACTTC.

This clonotype was counted many times. This chain joins TRBV7-2 and TRBJ1-1; weak D call: TRBD1 (6 bases). The V gene lost 8 bases and the J gene lost 1 base, with 14 bases spanning the gap. This CDR3 comprises 14 residues. Germline V gives CDR1 SGHTA, CDR2 FQGNSA. The CDR3 nucleotides are TGTGCCAGCGGACGGGACATATGGAACACTGAAGCTTTCTTT. It codes for CASGRDIWNTEAFF.

This rearrangement joins TRBV11-2 to TRBJ1-3, with D perhaps matching TRBD1 (6 bases). The ends were cut back, 5 bases at V and 3 bases at J, with 17 bases in the middle. The germline V gene encodes CDR1 SGHAT and CDR2 FQNNGV. This CDR3 spans 16 amino acids. The CDR3 coding sequence is TGTGCCAGCAGCACCTACAGGGATGAAGGTGGAAACACCATATATTTT. Its protein product is CASSTYRDEGGNTIYF.

The CDR3: CSARFAGGDSGANVLTF. The DNA for the CDR3 is TGCAGTGCCCGATTCGCAGGAGGGGACTCTGGGGCCAACGTCCTGACTTTC. V is TRBV20-1 and J is TRBJ2-6; D perhaps matches TRBD2 (6 bases). This CDR3 comprises 17 residues. CDR1 and CDR2 (germline): DFQATT, SNEGSKA (reference sequence). V dropped 6 bases and J dropped 0 bases, with 18 bases sitting between them.

The chain links TRBV10-3 to TRBJ2-1, with TRBD1 matching over 10 bases. Per germline, CDR1 ENHRY and CDR2 SYGVKD. Trimming removed 8 bases from V and 8 bases from J; junction bases left unmatched: 12. The CDR3 totals 15 residues. CDR3 sequence reads: CAIAKTGGYRDEQFF. The CDR3 region has the DNA TGTGCCATCGCAAAGACAGGGGGCTATAGGGATGAGCAGTTCTTC.

The chain employs TRBV20-1 and TRBJ2-5; a possible D gene is TRBD1 (6 bases). With 1 base removed from V and 3 bases from J, the gap between germline ends came to 18 bases. The CDR3 loop spans 16 amino acids. Germline CDR1 is DFQATT and CDR2 is SNEGSKA (reference sequence). CDR3 DNA: TGCAGTGCTAGAGTAGGTGGTCTGGACAGAGAAGAGACCCAGTACTTC. Its protein is CSARVGGLDREETQYF.

This clonotype was seen only a few times. In this CDR3 the conserved last residue, phenylalanine or tryptophan, is missing, so a read error is likely. This chain links TRBV7-2 with TRBJ2-7; D is perhaps TRBD1 (5 bases). Trimming took 4 bases from V and 5 from J, leaving 18 bases between them. This CDR3 is built from 15 residues. Germline values: CDR1 SGHTA, CDR2 FQGNSA. CDR3 region: CASSSSQGRLHEQYL. The CDR3 DNA reads as TGTGCCAGCAGCTCTTCCCAGGGTCGTCTGCACGAGCAGTACCTC.

In its sample, this clonotype was seen many times. This chain uses TRBV12-3 or TRBV12-4 with TRBJ2-1, with D perhaps TRBD2 (6 bases). This CDR3 comprises 15 residues. Trimming took off 5 bases at V and 0 bases at J, with 11 bases between the two ends. CDR3 in amino acids: CASSIGRLSYNEQFF. Written as DNA, the CDR3 is TGTGCCAGCAGTATAGGGAGGCTCTCCTACAATGAGCAGTTCTTC.